Below, one T cell receptor beta chain is given with its context. Its cognate antigen is unknown. The data are from a study of T-cell reconstitution after alpha-beta-depleted transplantation in children. Study-level results: Several hundred expanded graft clones reportedly supplied alpha-beta T cells about two months after transplant. A year had passed since transplant, and T-cell counts and diversity by then came mostly from newly produced T cells.

During its preparation, the TCRbeta library received unique molecular identifiers. Via MiXCR, TCRdb re-called the PCR reads, giving one row per CDR3 protein. The sample shows about 510,000 distinct CDR3 sequences, 11% of them seen only once. The CDR3 covers 22 residues. The V gene's germline CDR1 is LNHDA and CDR2 SQIVND (reference sequence). V lost 0 bases to trimming and J lost 1 base, with 30 bases between them. The chain uses TRBV19 and TRBJ1-1; D gene ambiguous. This receptor was obtained from a female patient aged 2-9 years who had a stem cell transplant for aplastic anemia, so the T cells may come from the graft donor. The sample consisted of PBMCs, mostly from graft donor cells, taken 180 days after TCRalphabeta/CD19-depleted stem cell transplant. DNA of the CDR3: TGTGCCAGTAGTATAGATCCCGAGAGGGCGGGAACCGAGGACCCTGCGAACACTGAAGCTTTCTTT. This translates into CASSIDPERAGTEDPANTEAFF.